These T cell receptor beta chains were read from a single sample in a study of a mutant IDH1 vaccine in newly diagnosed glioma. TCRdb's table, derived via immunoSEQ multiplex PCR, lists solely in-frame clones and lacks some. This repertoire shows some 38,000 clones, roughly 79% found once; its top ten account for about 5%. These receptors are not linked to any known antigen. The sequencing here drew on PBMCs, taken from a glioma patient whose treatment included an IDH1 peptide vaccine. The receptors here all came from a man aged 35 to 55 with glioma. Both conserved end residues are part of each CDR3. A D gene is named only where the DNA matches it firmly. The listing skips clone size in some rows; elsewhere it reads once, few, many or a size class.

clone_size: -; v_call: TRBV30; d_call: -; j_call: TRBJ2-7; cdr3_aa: CAWTRPSGYEQYF; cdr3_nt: TGTGCCTGGACCCGACCGTCAGGATACGAGCAGTACTTC
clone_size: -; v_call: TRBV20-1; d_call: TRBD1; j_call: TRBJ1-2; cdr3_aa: CSASLGGRPTF; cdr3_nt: TGCAGTGCTAGCCTAGGGGGCCGACCCACCTTT
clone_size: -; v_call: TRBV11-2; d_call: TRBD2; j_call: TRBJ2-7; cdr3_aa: CASSPGTSGRAKSQEQYF; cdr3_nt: TGTGCCAGCAGCCCAGGAACTAGCGGGAGGGCCAAGAGTCAGGAGCAGTACTTC
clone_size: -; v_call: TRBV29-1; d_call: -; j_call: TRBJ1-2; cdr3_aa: CSVEDGGQSYTF; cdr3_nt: TGCAGCGTTGAAGACGGGGGGCAAAGCTACACCTTC
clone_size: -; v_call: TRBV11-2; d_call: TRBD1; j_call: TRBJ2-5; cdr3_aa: CASSLGTEETQYF; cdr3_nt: TGTGCCAGCAGCTTGGGGACAGAAGAGACCCAGTACTTC
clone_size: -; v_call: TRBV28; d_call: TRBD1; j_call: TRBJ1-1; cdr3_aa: CASSIGQDTEAFF; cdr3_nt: TGTGCCAGCAGTATCGGACAGGACACTGAAGCTTTCTTT
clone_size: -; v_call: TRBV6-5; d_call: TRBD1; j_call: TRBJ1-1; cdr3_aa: CASSWTGVNTEAFF; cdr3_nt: TGTGCCAGCAGTTGGACAGGGGTGAACACTGAAGCTTTCTTT
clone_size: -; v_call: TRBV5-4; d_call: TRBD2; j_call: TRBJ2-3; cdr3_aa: CASSYRTSGAGDTQYF; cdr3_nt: TGTGCCAGCAGCTACCGGACTAGCGGGGCGGGGGATACGCAGTATTTT
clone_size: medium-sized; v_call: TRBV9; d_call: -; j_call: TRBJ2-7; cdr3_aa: CASSPGGYEQYF; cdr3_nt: TGTGCCAGCTCCCCTGGGGGGTACGAGCAGTACTTC
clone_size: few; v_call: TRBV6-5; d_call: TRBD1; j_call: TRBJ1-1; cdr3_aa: CASRQGFTEAFF; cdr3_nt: TGTGCCAGCAGACAGGGGTTCACTGAAGCTTTCTTT
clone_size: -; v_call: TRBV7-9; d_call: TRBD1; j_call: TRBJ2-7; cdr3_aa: CASSLVGQAKVEQYF; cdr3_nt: TGTGCCAGCAGCTTAGTAGGACAGGCCAAGGTCGAGCAGTACTTC
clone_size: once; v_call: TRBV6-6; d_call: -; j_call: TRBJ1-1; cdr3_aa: CASSSRWDTEAFF; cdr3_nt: TGTGCCAGCAGCTCCCGATGGGACACTGAAGCTTTCTTT
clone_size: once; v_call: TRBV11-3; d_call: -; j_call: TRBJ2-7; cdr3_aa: CASSLEGSHEQYF; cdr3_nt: TGTGCCAGCAGCTTGGAGGGGAGCCACGAGCAGTACTTC
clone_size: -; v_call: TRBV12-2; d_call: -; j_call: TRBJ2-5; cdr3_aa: CASRLARGMGTQETQYF; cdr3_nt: TGTGCAAGTCGCTTAGCGCGGGGGATGGGCACTCAAGAGACCCAGTACTTC
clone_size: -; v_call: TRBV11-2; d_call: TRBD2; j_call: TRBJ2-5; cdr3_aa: CASSLGGAGDQYF; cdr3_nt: TGTGCCAGCAGCTTAGGGGGAGCGGGGGACCAGTACTTC
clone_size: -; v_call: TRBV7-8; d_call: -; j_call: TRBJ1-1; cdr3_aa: CASSLTPPATEAFF; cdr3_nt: TGTGCCAGCAGCCTGACCCCCCCGGCTACTGAAGCTTTCTTT
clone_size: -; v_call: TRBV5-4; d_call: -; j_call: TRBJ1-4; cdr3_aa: CASSLEAGSNEKLFF; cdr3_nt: TGTGCCAGCAGCTTGGAGGCAGGGTCAAATGAAAAACTGTTTTTT
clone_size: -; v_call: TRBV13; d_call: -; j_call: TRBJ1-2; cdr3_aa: CASSLGSEVSRGGYTF; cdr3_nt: TGTGCCAGCAGCTTAGGGTCCGAGGTCTCAAGAGGTGGCTACACCTTC
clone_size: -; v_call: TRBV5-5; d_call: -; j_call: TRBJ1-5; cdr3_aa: CASSSNGDSNQPQHF; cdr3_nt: TGTGCCAGCAGCTCTAACGGGGATAGCAATCAGCCCCAGCATTTT
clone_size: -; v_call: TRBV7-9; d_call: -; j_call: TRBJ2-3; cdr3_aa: CASSPPGVSTDTQYF; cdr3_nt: TGTGCCAGCAGCCCTCCGGGTGTTAGCACAGATACGCAGTATTTT
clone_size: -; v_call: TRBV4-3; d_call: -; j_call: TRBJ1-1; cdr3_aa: CASSQGTQGNTEAFF; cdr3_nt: TGCGCCAGCAGCCAAGGTACTCAGGGGAACACTGAAGCTTTCTTT
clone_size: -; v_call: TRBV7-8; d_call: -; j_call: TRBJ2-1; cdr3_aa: CASSTASSTTRVGEQFF; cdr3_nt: TGTGCCAGCAGCACGGCGAGTTCAACCACCAGGGTGGGTGAGCAGTTCTTC
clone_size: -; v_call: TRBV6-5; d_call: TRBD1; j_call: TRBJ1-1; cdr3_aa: CASSRGSGNTEAFF; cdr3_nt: TGTGCCAGCAGCAGGGGGTCGGGCAACACTGAAGCTTTCTTT
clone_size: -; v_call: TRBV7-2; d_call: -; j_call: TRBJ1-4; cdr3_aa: CASSLSVRSNEKLFF; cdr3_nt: TGTGCCAGCAGCTTATCGGTCAGATCGAATGAAAAACTGTTTTTT
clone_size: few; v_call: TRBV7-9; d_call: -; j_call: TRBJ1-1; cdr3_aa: CASSLETQGTEAFF; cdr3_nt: TGTGCCAGCAGCTTAGAGACCCAGGGGACTGAAGCTTTCTTT
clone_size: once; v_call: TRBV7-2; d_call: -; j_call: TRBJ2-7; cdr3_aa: CASSLGPRSSYEQYF; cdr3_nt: TGTGCCAGCAGCTTAGGCCCCAGAAGCTCCTACGAGCAGTACTTC
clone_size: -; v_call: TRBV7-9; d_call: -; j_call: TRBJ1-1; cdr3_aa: CASSLALAMNTEAFF; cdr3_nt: TGTGCCAGCAGCTTAGCGCTGGCTATGAACACTGAAGCTTTCTTT
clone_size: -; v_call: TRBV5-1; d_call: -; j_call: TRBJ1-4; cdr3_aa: CASSPREGNEKLFF; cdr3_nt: TGCGCCAGCAGCCCCAGGGAGGGCAATGAAAAACTGTTTTTT
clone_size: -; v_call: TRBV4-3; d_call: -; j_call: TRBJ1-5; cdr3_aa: CASSQETGGNQPQHF; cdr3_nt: TGCGCCAGCAGCCAAGAAACGGGAGGCAATCAGCCCCAGCATTTT
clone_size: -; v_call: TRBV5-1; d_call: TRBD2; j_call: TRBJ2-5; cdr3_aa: CASSTRTSEGTQYF; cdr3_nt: TGCGCCAGCAGCACACGGACTAGCGAGGGGACCCAGTACTTC
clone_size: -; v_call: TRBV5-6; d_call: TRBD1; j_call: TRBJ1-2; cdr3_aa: CASSLEDREGYGYTF; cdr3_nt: TGTGCCAGCAGCTTGGAGGACAGGGAGGGCTATGGCTACACCTTC
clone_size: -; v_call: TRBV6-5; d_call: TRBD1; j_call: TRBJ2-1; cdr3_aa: CASSLRDREGRGEQFF; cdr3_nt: TGTGCCAGCAGTTTGAGGGACAGGGAAGGGAGGGGTGAGCAGTTCTTC
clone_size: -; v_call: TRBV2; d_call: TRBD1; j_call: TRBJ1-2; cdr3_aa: CASRGQYYGYTF; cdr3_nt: TGTGCCAGCCGGGGACAGTACTATGGCTACACCTTC
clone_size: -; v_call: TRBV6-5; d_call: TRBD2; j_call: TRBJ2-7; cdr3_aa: CASSYLTSGNTYEQYF; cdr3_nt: TGTGCCAGCAGTTACCTTACTAGCGGGAATACGTACGAGCAGTACTTC
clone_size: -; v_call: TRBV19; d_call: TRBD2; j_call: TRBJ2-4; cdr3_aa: CASTRGAGASIQYF; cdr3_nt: TGTGCCAGTACTCGTGGAGCGGGAGCGAGCATTCAGTACTTC
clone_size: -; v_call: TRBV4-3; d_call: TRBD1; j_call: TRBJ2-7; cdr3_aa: CASSQGGSGGFDYEQYF; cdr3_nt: TGCGCCAGCAGCCAAGGCGGGTCAGGGGGATTTGACTACGAGCAGTACTTC
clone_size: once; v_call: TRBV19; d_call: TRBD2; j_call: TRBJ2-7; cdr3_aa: CASSGTKRFYEQYF; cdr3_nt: TGTGCCAGTAGTGGGACTAAGCGGTTCTACGAGCAGTACTTC
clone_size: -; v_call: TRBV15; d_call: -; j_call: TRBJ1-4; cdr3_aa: CATSRVVGSNEKLFF; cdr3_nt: TGTGCCACCAGCAGAGTTGTAGGGTCGAATGAAAAACTGTTTTTT
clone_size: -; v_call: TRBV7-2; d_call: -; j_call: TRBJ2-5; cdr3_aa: CASSTRVQETQYF; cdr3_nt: TGTGCCAGCAGTACAAGGGTCCAAGAGACCCAGTACTTC
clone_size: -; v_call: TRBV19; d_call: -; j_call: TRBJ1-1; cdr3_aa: CASSRPDLSAFF; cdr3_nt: TGTGCCAGTAGTAGACCTGATCTGAGTGCTTTCTTT
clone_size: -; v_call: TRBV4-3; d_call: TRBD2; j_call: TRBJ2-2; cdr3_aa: CASSLGLAGVTGELFF; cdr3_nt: TGCGCCAGCAGCCTGGGACTAGCGGGGGTCACCGGGGAGCTGTTTTTT
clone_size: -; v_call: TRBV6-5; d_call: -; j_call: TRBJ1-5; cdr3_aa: CASRQGWGNQPQHF; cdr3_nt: TGTGCCAGCAGACAGGGTTGGGGCAATCAGCCCCAGCATTTT
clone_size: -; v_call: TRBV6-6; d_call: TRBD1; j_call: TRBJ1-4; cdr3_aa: CASSYSGQGKEKLFF; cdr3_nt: TGTGCCAGCAGTTACTCTGGACAGGGGAAGGAAAAACTGTTTTTT
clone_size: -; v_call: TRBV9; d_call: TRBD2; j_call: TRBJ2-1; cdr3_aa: CASSPSGRDNEQFF; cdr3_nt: TGTGCCAGCAGCCCTAGCGGGAGGGACAATGAGCAGTTCTTC
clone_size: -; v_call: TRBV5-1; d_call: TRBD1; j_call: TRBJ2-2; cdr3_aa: CASSSGDRTNTGELFF; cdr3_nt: TGCGCCAGCAGCTCCGGGGACAGGACGAACACCGGGGAGCTGTTTTTT
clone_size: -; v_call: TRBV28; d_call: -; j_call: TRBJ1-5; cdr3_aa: CASRTSGREQPQHF; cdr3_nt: TGTGCCAGCAGGACCTCGGGGCGAGAGCAGCCCCAGCATTTT
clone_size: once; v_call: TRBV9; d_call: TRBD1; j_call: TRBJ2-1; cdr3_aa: CASSVGTGQEYNEQFF; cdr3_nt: TGTGCCAGCAGCGTCGGCACGGGACAGGAATACAATGAGCAGTTCTTC
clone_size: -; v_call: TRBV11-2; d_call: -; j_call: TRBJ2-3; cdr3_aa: CASSLGGPVQYF; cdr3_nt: TGTGCCAGCAGCTTAGGGGGGCCCGTGCAGTATTTT
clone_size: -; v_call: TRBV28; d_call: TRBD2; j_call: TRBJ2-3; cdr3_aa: CASSKDTGTPGGGDTQYF; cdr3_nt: TGTGCCAGCAGTAAGGACACGGGAACACCGGGGGGTGGAGATACGCAGTATTTT
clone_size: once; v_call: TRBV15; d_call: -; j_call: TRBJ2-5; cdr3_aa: CATSSGPMAEETQYF; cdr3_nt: TGTGCCACCAGCAGCGGCCCCATGGCGGAAGAGACCCAGTACTTC
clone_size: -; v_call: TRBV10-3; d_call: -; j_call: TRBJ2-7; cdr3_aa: CAITAGRPGEQYF; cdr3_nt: TGTGCCATCACCGCGGGACGCCCGGGCGAGCAGTACTTC
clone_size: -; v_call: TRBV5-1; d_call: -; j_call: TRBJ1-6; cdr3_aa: CASSRTGQSGSYNSPLHF; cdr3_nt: TGCGCCAGCAGTCGTACCGGGCAATCTGGTTCCTATAATTCACCCCTCCACTTT
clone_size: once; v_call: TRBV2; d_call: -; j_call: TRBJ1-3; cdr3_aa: CASRAGSSGNTIYF; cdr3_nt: TGTGCCAGCAGGGCAGGGTCCTCTGGAAACACCATATATTTT
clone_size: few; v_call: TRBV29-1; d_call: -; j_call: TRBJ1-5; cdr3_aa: CSVAPQPRFGQPQHF; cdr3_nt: TGCAGCGTTGCCCCACAACCCCGCTTCGGTCAGCCCCAGCATTTT